Sequencing of this T cell receptor (beta chain) was carried out in a study of shared clonotypes between healthy human individuals. Using immunoSEQ multiplex PCR, the repertoire was profiled, and TCRdb retains in-frame clones only, with some absent. The profile shows roughly 500,000 clones, 79% of them singletons. Per germline, CDR1 SNHLY and CDR2 FYNNEI. V shed 8 bases and J shed 3 bases, with 11 bases lying between them. The CDR3 has 13 residues. Sequencing was carried out using PBMCs. This TCR was sampled from a woman aged 40 to 55 in good health. Some clones in this sample may be carry-over from other donors' samples. The chain joins TRBV2 to TRBJ1-5; D is undetermined. DNA of the CDR3: TGTGCCAGCTGCCTCGGAGTCAATCAGCCCCAGCATTTT. Protein sequence: CASCLGVNQPQHF.